This TCR beta chain was recorded in a study of T cell changes during pregnancy in multiple sclerosis (dated by TCRdb to the late 2010s). With regard to the full study: Changes in the T cell repertoire over the course of pregnancy were examined in this study in women with multiple sclerosis.

Library preparation was by the immunoSEQ multiplex PCR assay. TCRdb's version of the immuneACCESS table is confined to in-frame rearrangements and falls short of the full clone set. An unresolved V gene accounts for under half of the shortfall where checked; the remainder is of unknown origin. This sample comprises about 89,000 clones, just under 95% of them detected only once. The top ten hold 0.84% of the sample. As to this clone: Which antigen it targets is not known. No quality values exist for individual bases; no much larger clone is one base distant.

The TCR comes from a female donor with multiple sclerosis, enrolled in a pregnancy study. The source material was peripheral blood, sampled in the third trimester of pregnancy.

The CDR3 in this case is CASSSGTILYNEQFF. The DNA is TGTGCCAGTAGTAGTGGGACTATCCTCTACAATGAGCAGTTCTTC. The sequence joins TRBV19 to TRBJ2-1; TRBD2 agrees with 7 junctional bases. Trimming removed 4 bases from V and 3 bases from J; the gene matches leave 6 bases unexplained. Inclusive of the bounding cysteine and phenylalanine, the CDR3 is 15 residues long. The DNA shown is the 45-base CDR3, in frame from base 1. The germline V gene (reference sequence) sets CDR1 to LNHDA and CDR2 to SQIVND.